This T cell receptor (beta chain) was sequenced in a study of T cell repertoires in cytomegalovirus infection. Background on the study: Evidence of both CMV infection and a matching HLA type came from public TCR beta signatures. Study results and caveats: Cumulative frequency (of public TCR beta family members) identified carriers of CMV plus the relevant HLA.

V was trimmed by 4 bases and J by 5 bases, leaving 11 bases between them. Germline V CDR1 and CDR2: SGHDN, FVKESK. The CDR3 length is 13 residues. TCRdb redid the calling of the reads with MiXCR, one entry per CDR3 protein. Of about 680,000 distinct CDR3 sequences listed, 20% to 25% were seen once; the top ten hold under 8.5%. This clonotype showed up just a few times. Its antigen is undetermined. Sequencing was performed on CD8+ T cells from PBMCs. This clonotype was sampled from a human donor in good health (CMV status not recorded). Some clones in this sample may be carry-over from other donors' samples. This sequence joins TRBV14 and TRBJ1-2, with no clear D. In DNA form, the CDR3 reads TGTGCCAGCAGCCCCTCTGAGGGATATGGCTACACCTTC. This gives the protein CASSPSEGYGYTF.